This TCR beta chain was identified in a study of human thymus T cells. This clone has only one observation. CDR1 and CDR2 from the germline V gene are MNHEY and SMNVEV (reference sequence). Trimming cost V 1 base and J 0 bases; bases outside gene matches: 8. The CDR3 contains 17 residues. Thymus tissue was removed during corrective cardiac surgery. Sequencing was performed with immunoSEQ multiplex PCR; in TCRdb, only in-frame clones are kept and a portion is missing. The sample shows around 120,000 clones, around 96% of them seen only once. The receptor's source is a boy younger than two with a congenital heart defect but otherwise immunologically healthy. The genes are TRBV27 and TRBJ2-7; 8 bases match TRBD1. Sequenced: thymus tissue. CDR3 sequence (DNA): TGTGCCAGCAGTTTATTTTGGACCGACAGGGGCTCCTACGAGCAGTACTTC. The encoded protein is CASSLFWTDRGSYEQYF.